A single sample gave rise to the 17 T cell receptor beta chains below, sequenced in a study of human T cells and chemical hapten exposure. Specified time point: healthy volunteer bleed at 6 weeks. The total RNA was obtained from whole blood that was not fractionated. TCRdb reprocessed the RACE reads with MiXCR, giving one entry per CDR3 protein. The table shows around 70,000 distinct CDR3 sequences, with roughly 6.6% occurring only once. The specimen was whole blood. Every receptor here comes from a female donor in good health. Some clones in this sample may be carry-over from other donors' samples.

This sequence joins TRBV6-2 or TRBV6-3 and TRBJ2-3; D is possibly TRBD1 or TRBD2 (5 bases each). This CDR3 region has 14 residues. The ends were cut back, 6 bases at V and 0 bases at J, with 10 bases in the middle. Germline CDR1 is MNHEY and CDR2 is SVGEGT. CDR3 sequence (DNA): TGTGCCAGCAGAAACCGGGACAGCACAGATACGCAGTATTTT. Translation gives CASRNRDSTDTQYF.

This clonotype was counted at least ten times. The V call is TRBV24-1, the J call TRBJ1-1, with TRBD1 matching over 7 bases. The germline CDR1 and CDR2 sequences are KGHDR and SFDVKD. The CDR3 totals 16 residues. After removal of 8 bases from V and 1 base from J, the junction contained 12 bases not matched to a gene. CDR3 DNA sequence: TGTGCCACCACGATACCCCCAGGGGGTAAGAACACTGAAGCTTTCTTT. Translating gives CATTIPPGGKNTEAFF.

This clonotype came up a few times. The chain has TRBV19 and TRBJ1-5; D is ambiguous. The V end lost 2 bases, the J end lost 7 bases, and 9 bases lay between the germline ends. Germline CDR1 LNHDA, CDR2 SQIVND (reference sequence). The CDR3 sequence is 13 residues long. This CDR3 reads CASSIPTGQPQHF. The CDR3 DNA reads TGTGCCAGTAGTATACCTACGGGACAGCCCCAGCATTTT.

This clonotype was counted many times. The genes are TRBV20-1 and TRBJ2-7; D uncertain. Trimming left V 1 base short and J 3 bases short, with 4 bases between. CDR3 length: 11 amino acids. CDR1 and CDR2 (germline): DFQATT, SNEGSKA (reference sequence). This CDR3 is CSARVGYEQYF. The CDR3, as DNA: TGCAGTGCTAGAGTCGGCTACGAGCAGTACTTC.

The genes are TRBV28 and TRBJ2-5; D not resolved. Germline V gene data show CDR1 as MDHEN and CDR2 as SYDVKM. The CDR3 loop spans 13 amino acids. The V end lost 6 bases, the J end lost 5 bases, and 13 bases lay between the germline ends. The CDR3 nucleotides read TGTGCCAGCAGGCCCCGGGCCCGGGAGACCCAGTACTTC. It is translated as CASRPRARETQYF.

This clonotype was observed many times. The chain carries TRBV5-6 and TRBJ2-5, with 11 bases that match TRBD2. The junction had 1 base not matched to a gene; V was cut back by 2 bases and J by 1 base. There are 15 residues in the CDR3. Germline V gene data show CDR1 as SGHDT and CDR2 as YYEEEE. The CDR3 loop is CASSLGTSGQETQYF. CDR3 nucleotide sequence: TGTGCCAGCAGCTTAGGGACTAGCGGCCAAGAGACCCAGTACTTC.

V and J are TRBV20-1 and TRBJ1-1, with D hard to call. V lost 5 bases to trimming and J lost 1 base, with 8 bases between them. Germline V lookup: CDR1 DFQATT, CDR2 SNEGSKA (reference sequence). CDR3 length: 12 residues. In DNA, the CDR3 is TGCAGTGCTCTCTCACCGAACACTGAAGCTTTCTTT. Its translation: CSALSPNTEAFF.

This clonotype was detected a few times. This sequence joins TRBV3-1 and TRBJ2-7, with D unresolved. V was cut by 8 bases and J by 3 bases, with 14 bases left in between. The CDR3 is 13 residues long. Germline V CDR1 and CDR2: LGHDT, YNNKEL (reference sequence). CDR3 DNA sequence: TGTGCCAGCGGAAGTAGGAATTTCTACGAGCAGTACTTC. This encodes CASGSRNFYEQYF.

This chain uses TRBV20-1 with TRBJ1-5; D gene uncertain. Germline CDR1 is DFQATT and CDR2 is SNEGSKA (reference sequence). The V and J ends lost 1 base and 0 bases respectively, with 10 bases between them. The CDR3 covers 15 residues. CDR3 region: CSARGRIDSNQPQHF. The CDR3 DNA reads TGCAGTGCTAGAGGCCGCATAGATAGCAATCAGCCCCAGCATTTT.

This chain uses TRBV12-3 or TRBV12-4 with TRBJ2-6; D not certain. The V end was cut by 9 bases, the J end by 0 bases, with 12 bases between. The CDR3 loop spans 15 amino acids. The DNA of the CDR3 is TGTGCCAGTTCAGGTCCTAGCTCTGGGGCCAACGTCCTGACTTTC. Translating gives CASSGPSSGANVLTF.

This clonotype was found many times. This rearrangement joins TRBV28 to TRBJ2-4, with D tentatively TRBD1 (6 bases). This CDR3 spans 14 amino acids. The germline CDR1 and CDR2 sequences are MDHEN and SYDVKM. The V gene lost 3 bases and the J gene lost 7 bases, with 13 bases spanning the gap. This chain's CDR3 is CASSFRDRLNIQYF. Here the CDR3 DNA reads TGTGCCAGCAGTTTCCGCGACAGGCTGAACATTCAGTACTTC.

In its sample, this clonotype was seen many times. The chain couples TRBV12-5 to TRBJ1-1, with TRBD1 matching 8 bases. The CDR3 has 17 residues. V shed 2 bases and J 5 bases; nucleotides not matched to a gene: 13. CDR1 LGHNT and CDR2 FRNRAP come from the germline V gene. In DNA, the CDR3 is TGTGCTAGTGGTTTGCCAAACCGCAGGGGGCTCTGTACTGAAGCTTTCTTT. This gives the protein CASGLPNRRGLCTEAFF.

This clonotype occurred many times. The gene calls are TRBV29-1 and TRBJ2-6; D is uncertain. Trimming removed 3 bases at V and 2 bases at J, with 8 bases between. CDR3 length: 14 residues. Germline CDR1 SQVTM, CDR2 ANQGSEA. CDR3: CSVEAGPGANVLTF. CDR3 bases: TGCAGCGTTGAGGCCGGGCCTGGGGCCAACGTCCTGACTTTC.

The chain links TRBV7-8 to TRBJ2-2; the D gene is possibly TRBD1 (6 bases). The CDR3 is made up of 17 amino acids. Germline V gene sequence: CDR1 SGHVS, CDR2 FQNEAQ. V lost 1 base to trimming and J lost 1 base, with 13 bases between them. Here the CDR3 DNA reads TGTGCCAGCAGCTTAGAAAGAAACAGGGTGAACACCGGGGAGCTGTTTTTT. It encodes CASSLERNRVNTGELFF.

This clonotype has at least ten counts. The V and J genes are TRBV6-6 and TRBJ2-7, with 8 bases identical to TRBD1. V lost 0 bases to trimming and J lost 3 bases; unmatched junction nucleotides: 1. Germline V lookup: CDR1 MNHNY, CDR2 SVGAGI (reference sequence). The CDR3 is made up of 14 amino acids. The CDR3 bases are TGTGCCAGCAGTTACTCAGACAGGGGCTACGAGCAGTACTTC. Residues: CASSYSDRGYEQYF.

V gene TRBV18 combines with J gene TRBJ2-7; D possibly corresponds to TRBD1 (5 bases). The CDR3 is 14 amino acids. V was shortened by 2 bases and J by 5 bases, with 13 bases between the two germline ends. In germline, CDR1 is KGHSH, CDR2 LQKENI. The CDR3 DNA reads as TGTGCCAGCTCACCATGGGAAGGGGCGAACGAGCAGTACTTC. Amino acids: CASSPWEGANEQYF. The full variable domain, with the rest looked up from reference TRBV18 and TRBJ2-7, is NAGVMQNPRHLVRRRGQEARLRCSPMKGHSHVYWYRQLPEEGLKFMVYLQKENIIDESGMPKERFSAEFPKEGPSILRIQQVVRGDSAAYFCASSPWEGANEQYFGPGTRLTVT.

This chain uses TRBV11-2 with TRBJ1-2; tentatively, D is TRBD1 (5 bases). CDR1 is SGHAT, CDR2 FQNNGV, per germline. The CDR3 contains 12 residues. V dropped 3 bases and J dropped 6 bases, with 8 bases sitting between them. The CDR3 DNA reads TGTGCCAGCAGCTTTCAGGGAAATGGCTACACCTTC. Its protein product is CASSFQGNGYTF.